The 26 T cell receptor beta chains reported below all come from one sample, sequenced in a study of cytomegalovirus exposure and HLA in healthy donors. PCR amplification relied on 60 Vbeta primers (plus 13 Jbeta primers). Libraries were prepared by immunoSEQ multiplex PCR; TCRdb keeps only in-frame clonotypes and omits some of them. The sample holds some 140,000 clones, around 79% seen once. Source material: PBMCs. The receptor source for this set is a female donor in good health and CMV-seronegative.

The chain is built from TRBV5-1 and TRBJ2-7; 7 bases fit TRBD1. There are 14 residues in the CDR3. The V gene's germline CDR1 is SGHRS and CDR2 YFSETQ. The ends lost 4 bases at V and 3 bases at J; junction bases unmatched: 7. CDR3 bases: TGCGCCAGCAGCGTGAGACAGGGTAACTACGAGCAGTACTTC. Protein: CASSVRQGNYEQYF. Full variable domain (rest looked up from reference TRBV5-1 and TRBJ2-7): KAGVTQTPRYLIKTRGQQVTLSCSPISGHRSVSWYQQTPGQGLQFLFEYFSETQRNKGNFPGRFSGRQFSNSRSEMNVSTLELGDSALYLCASSVRQGNYEQYFGPGTRLTVT.

In its sample, this clone was seen a few times. The CDR3 loop is CASSYSPGEGNTIYF. CDR3 sequence (DNA): TGTGCCAGCAGTTACTCCCCAGGGGAGGGAAACACCATATATTTT. This chain connects TRBV6-6 to TRBJ1-3; D perhaps matches TRBD1 (6 bases). The ends were cut back, 0 bases at V and 4 bases at J, with 10 bases in the middle. CDR3 size: 15 residues. CDR1 and CDR2 from the germline V gene are MNHNY and SVGAGI (reference sequence).

V usage is TRBV7-2 and J usage is TRBJ2-3; a possible D gene is TRBD2 (5 bases). Germline CDR1 is SGHTA and CDR2 is FQGNSA. The CDR3 covers 14 residues. The V gene lost 3 bases and the J gene lost 1 base, with 8 bases spanning the gap. The DNA of the CDR3 is TGTGCCAGCAGCTTCGGGCGGGGCACAGATACGCAGTATTTT. Protein: CASSFGRGTDTQYF.

The genes are TRBV13 and TRBJ2-1, with D uncertain. Trimming removed 3 bases at V and 6 bases at J, with 3 bases between. CDR1 PRHDT and CDR2 FYEKMQ come from the germline V gene (reference sequence). The CDR3 has 11 amino acids. The CDR3 DNA sequence: TGTGCCAGCAGCTTCGGCAATGAGCAGTTCTTC. Translating gives CASSFGNEQFF. The full variable domain, with the rest looked up from reference TRBV13 and TRBJ2-1, is AAGVIQSPRHLIKEKRETATLKCYPIPRHDTVYWYQQGPGQDPQFLISFYEKMQSDKGSIPDRFSAQQFSDYHSELNMSSLELGDSALYFCASSFGNEQFFGPGTRLTVL.

A few counts support this clone. This sequence joins TRBV6-6 and TRBJ2-3; D uncertain. V lost 6 bases and J 10 bases, leaving 17 bases between the germline ends. Germline-derived CDR1 and CDR2 are MNHNY and SVGAGI (reference sequence). The CDR3 has 13 amino acids. DNA of the CDR3: TGTGCCAGCAGACTCGATTTCGACAACCCGCAGTATTTT. Translating gives CASRLDFDNPQYF.

The chain uses TRBV4-1 and TRBJ2-1, with no clear D. The V end was cut by 0 bases, the J end by 8 bases, with 5 bases between. The CDR3 has 12 amino acids. Per germline, CDR1 MGHRA and CDR2 YSYEKL. CDR3 in DNA: TGCGCCAGCAGCCAAGACTCAGATGAGCAGTTCTTC. The encoded protein is CASSQDSDEQFF.

Details on this clone: Within the sample, other DNA sequences also encode this same CDR3. The chain recombines TRBV6-5 with TRBJ2-7; D ambiguous. The CDR3 covers 15 residues. Germline CDR1 reads MNHEY; CDR2 reads SVGAGI. The germline V and J ends were trimmed by 6 bases and 0 bases, with 15 bases remaining between them. CDR3 nucleotide sequence: TGTGCCAGCAGACCACCCGCCTATACCTCCTACGAGCAGTACTTC. Its translation: CASRPPAYTSYEQYF.

This clone was detected once. This sequence joins TRBV18 and TRBJ2-3; 14 nucleotides match TRBD2. Unmatched junction bases numbered 3, after V lost 3 bases and J lost 1 base. The germline V gene has CDR1 KGHSH and CDR2 LQKENI. This CDR3 has 17 residues. The CDR3 DNA reads as TGTGCCAGCTCACCGAGGACTAGCGGGGGGCGCACAGATACGCAGTATTTT. Protein product: CASSPRTSGGRTDTQYF.

Only a few counts were recorded for this clone. The rearrangement uses TRBV7-9 and TRBJ1-2, with TRBD1 matching 7 bases. The CDR3 runs 13 residues. The germline CDR1 and CDR2 sequences are SEHNR and FQNEAQ (reference sequence). Trimming cost V 11 bases and J 4 bases; bases outside gene matches: 10. The CDR3 sequence is CAGRQGEGYGYTF. For the CDR3, the DNA is TGTGCCGGCCGACAGGGCGAGGGCTATGGCTACACCTTC.

The chain employs TRBV4-3 and TRBJ1-1; TRBD1 agrees at 7 bases. Germline loops: CDR1 LGHNA, CDR2 YSLEER. Trimming cost V 1 base and J 2 bases; bases outside gene matches: 4. The length of the CDR3 is 15 residues. DNA for the CDR3: TGCGCCAGCAGCCAAGGACAGGGTTCAAACACTGAAGCTTTCTTT. It yields the protein CASSQGQGSNTEAFF.

The J gene is TRBJ2-3, the V gene TRBV5-1, with TRBD1 matching 10 bases. The germline V gene has CDR1 SGHRS and CDR2 YFSETQ. The CDR3 contains 16 residues. With V trimmed by 4 bases and J by 1 base, 6 bases remained unmatched. The chain's CDR3 is CASSAGQGGRTDTQYF. CDR3 nucleotide sequence: TGCGCCAGCAGCGCCGGACAGGGGGGGCGCACAGATACGCAGTATTTT.

CDR3: CATSPRASTEAFF. The CDR3 DNA sequence: TGTGCCACCAGCCCGCGAGCTTCAACTGAAGCTTTCTTT. The rearrangement links TRBV15 to TRBJ1-1; no clear D. This CDR3 spans 13 amino acids. Germline assignment: CDR1 LNHNV and CDR2 YYDKDF (reference sequence). V lost 5 bases to trimming and J lost 5 bases, with 12 bases between them.

This clone has only a few counts. The chain couples TRBV10-3 to TRBJ2-4; weak D call: TRBD1 (6 bases). Germline values: CDR1 ENHRY, CDR2 SYGVKD. The V gene lost 2 bases and the J gene lost 9 bases, with 17 bases spanning the gap. The CDR3 runs 15 residues. The CDR3 sequence: CAISEGGRGSGIQYF. In DNA form, the CDR3 reads TGTGCCATCAGTGAGGGGGGCAGGGGCAGCGGCATTCAGTACTTC.

This clone was observed a few times. CDR3 coding DNA: TGTGCCAGCAGCTTAATACAGGGAGCGGAGACCCAGTACTTC. Translated: CASSLIQGAETQYF. This chain links TRBV7-9 with TRBJ2-5; tentative D call: TRBD1 (6 bases). The V end was cut by 2 bases, the J end by 5 bases, with 12 bases between. This CDR3 comprises 14 residues. Germline V lookup: CDR1 SEHNR, CDR2 FQNEAQ (reference sequence). Full variable domain (outside the CDR3, taken from reference TRBV7-9 and TRBJ2-5): DTGVSQNPRHKITKRGQNVTFRCDPISEHNRLYWYRQTLGQGPEFLTYFQNEAQLEKSRLLSDRFSAERPKGSFSTLEIQRTEQGDSAMYLCASSLIQGAETQYFGPGTRLLVL.

The V call is TRBV29-1, the J call TRBJ2-3; a possible D gene is TRBD2 (5 bases). V lost 6 bases and J 4 bases, leaving 14 bases between the germline ends. This CDR3 comprises 13 residues. CDR1 and CDR2 (germline): SQVTM, ANQGSEA. DNA of the CDR3: TGCAGCGTGGGCGGACTGGATGCAGATACGCAGTATTTT. Amino acids: CSVGGLDADTQYF.

This clone was counted only a few times. The J gene is TRBJ2-1, the V gene TRBV29-1, with 8 bases that match TRBD1. The CDR3 covers 14 residues. V lost 7 bases to trimming and J lost 1 base; unmatched junction nucleotides: 6. The germline CDR1 and CDR2 sequences are SQVTM and ANQGSEA. CDR3 protein: CSASRTGSYNEQFF. CDR3 DNA sequence: TGCAGCGCCTCCCGGACAGGGTCCTACAATGAGCAGTTCTTC.

The chain joins TRBV14 to TRBJ2-3; no clear D gene. The CDR3 consists of 12 residues. Germline values: CDR1 SGHDN, CDR2 FVKESK. Trimming left V 6 bases short and J 0 bases short, with 4 bases between. As DNA, the CDR3 is TGTGCCAGCAGTCTAAGCACAGATACGCAGTATTTT. Its protein product is CASSLSTDTQYF.

This chain connects TRBV9 to TRBJ1-5; D not resolved. CDR1 is SGDLS and CDR2 is YYNGEE in the germline V gene. CDR3 size: 15 residues. Between the trimmed V and J ends, which lost 0 bases and 6 bases, there was a span of 13 bases. As DNA, the CDR3 is TGTGCCAGCAGCGTAGGGGTAGGGCGGGGTCAGCCCCAGCATTTT. Translated: CASSVGVGRGQPQHF.

This chain uses TRBV9 with TRBJ1-6; a weak D match, TRBD1 (6 bases). This CDR3 region has 14 residues. Germline V lookup: CDR1 SGDLS, CDR2 YYNGEE. The V gene lost 1 base and the J gene lost 7 bases, with 9 bases spanning the gap. CDR3 amino acids: CASSVYRANSPLHF. The CDR3 DNA is TGTGCCAGCAGCGTATACAGGGCGAATTCACCCCTCCACTTT.

The chain uses TRBV29-1 and TRBJ2-5; 7 nucleotides agree with TRBD1. The CDR3 sequence is 14 residues long. CDR1 and CDR2 (germline): SQVTM, ANQGSEA. V was pared by 6 bases and J by 0 bases, with 7 bases of the junction left unmatched. The CDR3 DNA reads as TGCAGCGTGCCCGGGACAGACAACCAAGAGACCCAGTACTTC. This translates into CSVPGTDNQETQYF.

V gene TRBV5-1 combines with J gene TRBJ1-4; D is undetermined. CDR1 is SGHRS, CDR2 YFSETQ, per germline. Trimming took 0 bases from V and 5 from J, leaving 11 bases between them. The CDR3 contains 15 residues. This chain's CDR3 is CASSLESAVNEKLFF. For the CDR3, the DNA is TGCGCCAGCAGCTTGGAGAGTGCGGTGAATGAAAAACTGTTTTTT.

The chain uses TRBV6-5 and TRBJ2-5; 7 positions match TRBD1. The DNA matches TRBJ2-7 better at its end, which makes the J call doubtful. The CDR3 is 12 amino acids. Germline loops: CDR1 MNHEY, CDR2 SVGAGI. CDR3 amino acids: CASSLQGSEQYF. CDR3 coding DNA: TGTGCCAGCAGCCTACAGGGGTCCGAGCAGTACTTC.

The gene calls are TRBV5-6 and TRBJ2-5, with TRBD2 as a possible D gene (6 bases). The DNA end favors TRBJ2-7, so the J call may be wrong. CDR1 is SGHDT, CDR2 YYEEEE, per germline. CDR3 length: 14 residues. Here the CDR3 reads CASSPGLVRNEQYF. For the CDR3, the DNA is TGTGCCAGCAGCCCGGGACTCGTTCGTAACGAGCAGTACTTC.

The chain carries TRBV29-1 and TRBJ1-1; the D is unclear. This CDR3 region has 13 residues. V lost 4 bases and J 1 base, leaving 10 bases between the germline ends. The germline V gene has CDR1 SQVTM and CDR2 ANQGSEA. The CDR3 DNA sequence: TGCAGCGTTGGACTCGGCGGGAACACTGAAGCTTTCTTT. Its translation: CSVGLGGNTEAFF. The variable domain in full, with the rest retrieved from reference TRBV29-1 and TRBJ1-1, is SAVISQKPSRDICQRGTSLTIQCQVDSQVTMMFWYRQQPGQSLTLIATANQGSEATYESGFVIDKFPISRPNLTFSTLTVSNMSPEDSSIYLCSVGLGGNTEAFFGQGTRLTVV.

This clone came up once. This chain joins TRBV7-8 and TRBJ2-7; TRBD1 agrees at 9 bases. V lost 6 bases to trimming and J lost 6 bases; unmatched junction nucleotides: 18. The length of the CDR3 is 17 residues. The germline V gene has CDR1 SGHVS and CDR2 FQNEAQ. This CDR3 is CASSLPGQGTGGPEQYF. The CDR3 DNA sequence: TGTGCCAGCAGTTTGCCGGGACAGGGAACCGGGGGCCCCGAGCAGTACTTC.

This clone came up a few times. The rearrangement uses TRBV5-1 and TRBJ2-1; no firm D call. Germline values: CDR1 SGHRS, CDR2 YFSETQ. V was clipped by 0 bases and J by 0 bases, with 4 bases between them. The CDR3 totals 14 residues. CDR3 region: CASSLGLSYNEQFF. CDR3 nucleotides: TGCGCCAGCAGCTTGGGACTCTCCTACAATGAGCAGTTCTTC.